Listed below are T cell receptor beta chains from one sample, sequenced in a study of cytomegalovirus exposure and HLA in healthy donors. Clones were read by immunoSEQ multiplex PCR, and TCRdb kept only the in-frame ones, dropping some. This repertoire shows a few hundred thousand clones, 80% found once; its top ten account for 0.3%. The sequenced sample consisted of PBMCs. These receptors originate from a girl aged 2-9 years in good health and CMV-seronegative. Each CDR3 is given with its conserved first and last residue. The D gene is left open where the match is weak. Clone size is shown for a subset of rows, as once, few, many or a class of expanded clone.

abundance	v_gene	d_gene	j_gene	CDR3aa	CDR3nt
-	TRBV28	-	TRBJ1-3	CATVKSAGSSGNTIYF	TGTGCCACTGTGAAAAGTGCGGGATCCTCTGGAAACACCATATATTTT
once	TRBV12-5	-	TRBJ2-6	CASGLLLTRGREDSGANVLTF	TGTGCTAGTGGTTTGCTCTTAACACGGGGCAGGGAGGACTCTGGGGCCAACGTCCTGACTTTC
-	TRBV27	-	TRBJ1-6	CASSAGGNSPLHF	TGTGCCAGCAGTGCGGGTGGAAATTCACCCCTCCACTTT
-	TRBV6-5	TRBD2	TRBJ2-1	CASSYIRTSGRNEQFF	TGTGCCAGCAGTTATATCCGGACTAGCGGGAGAAATGAGCAGTTCTTC
-	TRBV5-1	TRBD1	TRBJ2-7	CASSFSSGTASYEQYF	TGCGCCAGCAGCTTTTCGTCTGGGACAGCAAGCTACGAGCAGTACTTC
-	TRBV29-1	TRBD1	TRBJ2-7	CSVEESAGGHEQYF	TGCAGCGTTGAAGAATCAGCAGGGGGCCACGAGCAGTACTTC
-	TRBV10-1	-	TRBJ2-3	CASSSLSTDTQYF	TGCGCCAGCAGTTCGCTAAGCACAGATACGCAGTATTTT
-	TRBV19	TRBD1	TRBJ2-7	CASSTDDRATNEQYF	TGTGCCAGTAGTACTGATGACAGGGCTACCAACGAGCAGTACTTC
-	TRBV4-2	-	TRBJ1-3	CASSQNTATYF	TGTGCCAGCAGCCAGAACACAGCAACCTATTTT
-	TRBV5-1	-	TRBJ2-1	CASSTDYLYNEQFF	TGCGCCAGCAGCACCGACTACCTATACAATGAGCAGTTCTTC
-	TRBV15	-	TRBJ1-5	CATSRERNQPQHF	TGTGCCACCAGCAGAGAGAGAAATCAGCCCCAGCATTTT